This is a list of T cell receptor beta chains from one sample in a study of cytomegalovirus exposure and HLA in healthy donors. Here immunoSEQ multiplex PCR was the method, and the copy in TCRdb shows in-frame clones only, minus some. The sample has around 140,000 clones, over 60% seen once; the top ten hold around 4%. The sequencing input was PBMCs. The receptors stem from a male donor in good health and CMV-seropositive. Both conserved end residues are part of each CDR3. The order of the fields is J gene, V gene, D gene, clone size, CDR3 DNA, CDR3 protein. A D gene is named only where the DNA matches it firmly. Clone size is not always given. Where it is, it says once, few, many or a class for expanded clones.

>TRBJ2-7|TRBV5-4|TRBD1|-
TGTGCCAGCAGCCCAAGTGGGACAGGGCGTTCCTACGAGCAGTACTTC
CASSPSGTGRSYEQYF
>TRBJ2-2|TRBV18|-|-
TGTGCCAGCTCACCACCCAGCGGGAACACCGGGGAGCTGTTTTTT
CASSPPSGNTGELFF
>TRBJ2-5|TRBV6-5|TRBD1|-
TGTGCCAGCATCGCGACAGGGGTGGAGACCCAGTACTTC
CASIATGVETQYF
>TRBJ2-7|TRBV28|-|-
TGTGCCAGCCAACCTACAGCTTACTACGAGCAGTACTTC
CASQPTAYYEQYF
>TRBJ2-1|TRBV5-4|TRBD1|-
TGTGCCAGCAAGGGACAGACGAACAATGAGCAGTTCTTC
CASKGQTNNEQFF
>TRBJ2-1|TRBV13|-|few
TGTGCCAGCAGCTTAGACTACCGTGAGCAGTTCTTC
CASSLDYREQFF
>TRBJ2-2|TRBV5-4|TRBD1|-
TGTGCCAGCAGCTTGGGCAGGGGGCGCCCCGGGGAGCTGTTTTTT
CASSLGRGRPGELFF
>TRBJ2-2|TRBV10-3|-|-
TGTGCCATCAGTGAGTCGAGCCGGGCCGGGGAGCTGTTTTTT
CAISESSRAGELFF
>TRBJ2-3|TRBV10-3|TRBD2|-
TGTGCCATCAGTGAGTCCATGGCGGGAGGTAGCACAGATACGCAGTATTTT
CAISESMAGGSTDTQYF
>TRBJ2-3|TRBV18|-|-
TGTGCCAGCTCACCAGGGGGCACCGATACGCAGTATTTT
CASSPGGTDTQYF
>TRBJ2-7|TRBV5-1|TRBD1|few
TGCGCCAGCAGCTTGGGAGGGGGCGACGAGCAGTACTTC
CASSLGGGDEQYF
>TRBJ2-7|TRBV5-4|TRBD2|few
TGTGCCAGCAGCTGGGGACTAGCGGGAGTCTCCTACGAGCAGTACTTC
CASSWGLAGVSYEQYF
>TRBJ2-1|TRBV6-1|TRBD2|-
TGTGCCAGCAGTGAATCAGCGGGGGACCACAATGAGCAGTTCTTC
CASSESAGDHNEQFF
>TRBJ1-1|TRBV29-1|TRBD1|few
TGCAGCGCCAGGAGGACAGGGGATGCTGAAGCTTTCTTT
CSARRTGDAEAFF
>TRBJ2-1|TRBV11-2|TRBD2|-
TGTGCCAGCAGCCAGTGGACTAGCAGAAGCTCCTACAATGAGCAGTTCTTC
CASSQWTSRSSYNEQFF
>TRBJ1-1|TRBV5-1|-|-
TGCGCCAGCAGCTTGGAACAGGGAGAAGCTTTCTTT
CASSLEQGEAFF
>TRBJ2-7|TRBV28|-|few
TGTGCCAGCAGTTACAGGGTCCCCTACGAGCAGTACTTC
CASSYRVPYEQYF
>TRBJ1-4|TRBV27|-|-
TGTGCCAGCAGTTTCTGGGGGGTAAATGAAAAACTGTTTTTT
CASSFWGVNEKLFF
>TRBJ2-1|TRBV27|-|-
TGTGCCAGCAGTTTCAGGGTAATTGGTGAGCAGTTCTTC
CASSFRVIGEQFF
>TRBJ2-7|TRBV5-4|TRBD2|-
TGTGCCAGCAGCCTTCCGGGACTAAACTCCTACGAGCAGTACTTC
CASSLPGLNSYEQYF